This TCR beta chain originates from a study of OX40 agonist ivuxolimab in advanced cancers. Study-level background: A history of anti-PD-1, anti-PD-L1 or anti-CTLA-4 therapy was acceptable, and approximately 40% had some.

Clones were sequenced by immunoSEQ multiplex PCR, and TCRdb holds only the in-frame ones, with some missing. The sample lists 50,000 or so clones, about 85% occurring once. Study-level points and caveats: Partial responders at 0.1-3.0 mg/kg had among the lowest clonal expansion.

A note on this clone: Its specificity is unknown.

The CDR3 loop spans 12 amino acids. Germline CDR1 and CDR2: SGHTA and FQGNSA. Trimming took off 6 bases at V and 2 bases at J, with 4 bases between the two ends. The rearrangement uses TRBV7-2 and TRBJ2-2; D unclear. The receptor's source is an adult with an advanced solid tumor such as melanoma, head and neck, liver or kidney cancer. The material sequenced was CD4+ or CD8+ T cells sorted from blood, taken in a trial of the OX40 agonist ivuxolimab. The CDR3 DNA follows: TGTGCCAGCAGACTAAACACCGGGGAGCTGTTTTTT. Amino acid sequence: CASRLNTGELFF. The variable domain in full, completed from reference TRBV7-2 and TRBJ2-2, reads GAGVSQSPSNKVTEKGKDVELRCDPISGHTALYWYRQSLGQGLEFLIYFQGNSAPDKSGLPSDRFSAERTGGSVSTLTIQRTQQEDSAVYLCASRLNTGELFFGEGSRLTVL.